Below, one T cell receptor (beta chain) is given with its context. Its antigen remains unknown. TCRdb re-called the 5' RACE reads; one entry per CDR3 protein, DNA not given. Its listing shows some 150,000 distinct CDR3 sequences. These data come from a study of monozygotic twins with inflammatory bowel disease. Germline CDR1 SGHRS, CDR2 YFSETQ. The CDR3 covers 16 residues. Study results and caveats: The co-twins with IBD showed lower TCRbeta diversity (inverse Simpson) than their healthy siblings. Reduced clonotype sharing with other individuals was observed in IBD patients relative to healthy twins, especially with disease activity.

This clonotype was sampled from a human donor with ulcerative colitis or Crohn's disease, or a healthy co-twin of an affected twin (not recorded which). The chain combines TRBV5-1 with TRBJ2-3; lacking DNA, the TRBD1 call made by TCRdb goes unchecked. The specimen sequenced was blood. The CDR3 here is CASGLPMGESTDTQYF. Full variable domain (remainder filled in from reference TRBV5-1 and TRBJ2-3): KAGVTQTPRYLIKTRGQQVTLSCSPISGHRSVSWYQQTPGQGLQFLFEYFSETQRNKGNFPGRFSGRQFSNSRSEMNVSTLELGDSALYLCASGLPMGESTDTQYFGPGTRLTVL.